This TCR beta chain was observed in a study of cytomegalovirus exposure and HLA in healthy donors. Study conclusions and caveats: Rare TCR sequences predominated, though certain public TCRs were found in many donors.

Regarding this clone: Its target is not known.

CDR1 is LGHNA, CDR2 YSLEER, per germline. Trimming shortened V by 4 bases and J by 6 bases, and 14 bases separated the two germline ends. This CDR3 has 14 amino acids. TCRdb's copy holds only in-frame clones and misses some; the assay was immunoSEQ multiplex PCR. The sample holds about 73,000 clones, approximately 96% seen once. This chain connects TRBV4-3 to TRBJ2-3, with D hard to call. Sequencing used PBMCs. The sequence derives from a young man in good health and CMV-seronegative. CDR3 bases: TGCGCCAGCAGCCCCGGTTCAGGTCCCGATACGCAGTATTTT. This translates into CASSPGSGPDTQYF.